This T cell receptor (beta chain) came from a study of cytomegalovirus exposure and HLA in healthy donors. CDR1 MGHDK and CDR2 SYGVNS come from the germline V gene. The V gene lost 1 base and the J gene lost 10 bases, with 11 bases spanning the gap. The CDR3 sequence is 13 residues long. PCR was performed using 60 Vbeta and 13 Jbeta primers. Here immunoSEQ multiplex PCR was the method, and the copy in TCRdb shows in-frame clones only, minus some. The table has over 100,000 clones, around 10% seen once. This clonotype originated in a man aged 35-49 years in good health and CMV-seropositive. This chain connects TRBV25-1 to TRBJ2-1; no definite D call. Sequencing was performed on PBMCs. CDR3 nucleotide sequence: TGTGCCAGCAGTGAATTTAGCATCTCGGAGCAGTTCTTC. Translating gives CASSEFSISEQFF. The full variable domain, in which reference TRBV25-1 and TRBJ2-1 provide the parts outside the CDR3, is EADIYQTPRYLVIGTGKKITLECSQTMGHDKMYWYQQDPGMELHLIHYSYGVNSTEKGDLSSESTVSRIRTEHFPLTLESARPSHTSQYLCASSEFSISEQFFGPGTRLTVL.